Below, 18 T cell receptor beta chains from the same sample are listed, as sequenced in a study of cytomegalovirus exposure and HLA in healthy donors. PCR primers comprised 60 Vbeta and 13 Jbeta primers. This table comes from immunoSEQ multiplex PCR, and its TCRdb copy is limited to in-frame clones, with some not included. The sample has 150,000 or so clones; 65% to 85% are singletons. The sequencing input was PBMCs. The receptor source for this set is a woman aged 40 to 49 in good health and CMV-seropositive.

This chain joins TRBV27 and TRBJ1-1; 10 bases are a match to TRBD1. The CDR3 sequence is 16 residues long. Germline values: CDR1 MNHEY, CDR2 SMNVEV (reference sequence). The V and J ends lost 4 bases and 5 bases, in that order; junction bases with no gene match: 10. CDR3 region: CASSSTGGGLLTEAFF. The CDR3 DNA follows: TGTGCCAGCAGTTCGACAGGGGGCGGTTTGTTAACTGAAGCTTTCTTT.

The chain uses TRBV4-2 and TRBJ1-4; 8 bases agree with TRBD1. With V trimmed by 2 bases and J by 7 bases, 9 bases remained unmatched. The CDR3 is 16 amino acids. Germline V gene sequence: CDR1 LGHNA, CDR2 YNFKEQ. The CDR3 loop reads CASSQKEGQGLEKLFF. CDR3 nucleotide sequence: TGTGCCAGCAGCCAAAAGGAAGGACAGGGACTTGAAAAACTGTTTTTT.

This clone occurred a few times. This sequence joins TRBV5-1 and TRBJ2-1; 11 positions agree with TRBD1. Trimming took 3 bases from V and 6 from J; bases not matched to a gene: 11. This CDR3 region has 17 residues. Germline CDR1 SGHRS, CDR2 YFSETQ. CDR3 nucleotides: TGCGCCAGCAGCTCGGTACCAGGGACAGGGGGAATCAATGAGCAGTTCTTC. It is translated as CASSSVPGTGGINEQFF.

The chain carries TRBV6-5 and TRBJ2-1; TRBD1 matches at 9 bases. CDR1 and CDR2 from the germline V gene are MNHEY and SVGAGI. CDR3 length: 16 residues. The junction had 11 bases not matched to a gene; V was cut back by 4 bases and J by 7 bases. The DNA for the CDR3 is TGTGCCAGCAGTTTTAAAACGGGACAGGGTGGAAATGAGCAGTTCTTC. Translating it yields CASSFKTGQGGNEQFF.

The rearrangement links TRBV7-9 to TRBJ1-4, with D tentatively TRBD1 (5 bases). Trimming shortened V by 5 bases and J by 5 bases, and 15 bases separated the two germline ends. The CDR3 is 15 amino acids. Germline V gene data show CDR1 as SEHNR and CDR2 as FQNEAQ (reference sequence). The CDR3 DNA reads as TGTGCCAGCAGCCGCCTAGGACAAGGAAATGAAAAACTGTTTTTT. It is translated as CASSRLGQGNEKLFF.

The CDR3 reads CASSESTVPYGYTF. CDR3 sequence (DNA): TGTGCCAGCAGTGAAAGTACAGTCCCCTATGGCTACACCTTC. The gene calls are TRBV6-1 and TRBJ1-2; D remains unclear. Trimming took off 2 bases at V and 4 bases at J, with 11 bases between the two ends. CDR3 size: 14 residues. Germline assignment: CDR1 MNHNS and CDR2 SASEGT.

The chain recombines TRBV27 with TRBJ1-2; 7 bases map to TRBD1. With V trimmed by 5 bases and J by 2 bases, 8 bases remained unmatched. Germline V CDR1 and CDR2: MNHEY, SMNVEV (reference sequence). The CDR3 is 15 amino acids. The CDR3 nucleotides read TGTGCCAGCAGTCGAGGGGACAGACTAAACTATGGCTACACCTTC. As protein: CASSRGDRLNYGYTF.

V usage is TRBV13 and J usage is TRBJ1-1; D is undetermined. V shed 4 bases and J shed 1 base, with 10 bases lying between them. From germline, CDR1 is PRHDT and CDR2 FYEKMQ (reference sequence). CDR3 length: 14 residues. CDR3 protein: CASSSPTANTEAFF. CDR3 coding DNA: TGTGCCAGCAGCTCCCCAACAGCGAACACTGAAGCTTTCTTT. The full variable domain, with the rest looked up from reference TRBV13 and TRBJ1-1, is AAGVIQSPRHLIKEKRETATLKCYPIPRHDTVYWYQQGPGQDPQFLISFYEKMQSDKGSIPDRFSAQQFSDYHSELNMSSLELGDSALYFCASSSPTANTEAFFGQGTRLTVV.

This chain joins TRBV5-4 and TRBJ1-2; D possibly corresponds to TRBD1 (5 bases). There are 15 residues in the CDR3. V was trimmed by 0 bases and J by 5 bases, leaving 14 bases between them. CDR1 and CDR2 (germline): SGHNT, YYREEE (reference sequence). In DNA, the CDR3 is TGTGCCAGCAGCTTGGAGGTAGTAGGGGTTTATGGCTACACCTTC. It translates to CASSLEVVGVYGYTF.

This clone appeared once. The V gene is TRBV5-1, the J gene TRBJ2-1; TRBD2 might be the D (6 bases). Germline-derived CDR1 and CDR2 are SGHRS and YFSETQ. The length of the CDR3 is 16 residues. The V end was cut by 1 base, the J end by 4 bases, with 15 bases between. Here the CDR3 DNA reads TGCGCCAGCAGCTTGACGAACGGGGCGGGGTACAATGAGCAGTTCTTC. Translation: CASSLTNGAGYNEQFF.

The gene calls are TRBV4-1 and TRBJ1-5, with D unresolved. CDR1 and CDR2 (germline): MGHRA, YSYEKL. Trimming took off 0 bases at V and 12 bases at J, with 12 bases between the two ends. The CDR3 loop spans 13 amino acids. CDR3 DNA sequence: TGCGCCAGCAGCCAAGATCTGGGAGGGAACCAGCATTTT. It translates to CASSQDLGGNQHF.

The genes are TRBV30 and TRBJ2-1; 8 nucleotides match TRBD2. CDR1 is GTSNPN and CDR2 is SVGIG in the germline V gene (reference sequence). V was clipped by 5 bases and J by 8 bases; unmatched bases: 17. The CDR3 runs 16 residues. CDR3: CAWGVPGLGKVDEQFF. CDR3 nucleotide sequence: TGTGCCTGGGGGGTTCCGGGACTAGGGAAGGTTGATGAGCAGTTCTTC.

This sequence joins TRBV6-5 and TRBJ2-1; tentatively, D is TRBD2 (5 bases). The germline CDR1 and CDR2 sequences are MNHEY and SVGAGI. V lost 6 bases, J lost 4 bases, and 13 bases lay in between. This CDR3 has 14 amino acids. In nucleotides, the CDR3 is TGTGCCAGCAGCCCGCCCCGAGGGTACAATGAGCAGTTCTTC. Its protein product is CASSPPRGYNEQFF.

The gene calls are TRBV29-1 and TRBJ1-1; D perhaps matches TRBD1 (5 bases). Per germline, CDR1 SQVTM and CDR2 ANQGSEA. This CDR3 is 14 amino acids long. V dropped 4 bases and J dropped 1 base, with 13 bases sitting between them. The CDR3 protein is CSVAFRDSNTEAFF. The CDR3 nucleotides read TGCAGCGTTGCTTTTAGGGACTCGAACACTGAAGCTTTCTTT.

J is TRBJ2-1 and V is TRBV7-2; no clear D gene. V was trimmed by 5 bases and J by 4 bases, leaving 15 bases between them. Per the germline V gene, CDR1 is SGHTA and CDR2 is FQGNSA. The CDR3 is 15 residues long. CDR3: CASSPEQQPYNEQFF. The DNA of the CDR3 is TGTGCCAGCAGCCCCGAACAGCAGCCGTACAATGAGCAGTTCTTC.

The V call is TRBV5-1, the J call TRBJ1-2; 7 bases agree with TRBD1. The V and J ends lost 4 bases and 4 bases, in that order; junction bases with no gene match: 4. Germline values: CDR1 SGHRS, CDR2 YFSETQ. This CDR3 is built from 13 residues. In DNA, the CDR3 is TGCGCCAGCAGCCGGGACAGCGTCTATGGCTACACCTTC. Translation gives CASSRDSVYGYTF.

The chain uses TRBV6-6 and TRBJ2-3; 13 nucleotides agree with TRBD2. The V gene end was trimmed by 8 bases and the J gene end by 1 base; junction bases not matched to a gene: 6. The germline V gene has CDR1 MNHNY and CDR2 SVGAGI (reference sequence). The CDR3 loop spans 16 amino acids. CDR3: CASQTSGGARTDTQYF. In DNA form, the CDR3 reads TGTGCCAGCCAAACTAGCGGGGGGGCTCGCACAGATACGCAGTATTTT.

CDR3 nucleotides: TGTGCCAGCTTCCCCGGGGGGCTAGAGACCCAGTACTTC. Encoded protein: CASFPGGLETQYF. The J gene is TRBJ2-5, the V gene TRBV28, with a tentative D call TRBD2 (7 bases). This CDR3 has 13 amino acids. Germline assignment: CDR1 MDHEN and CDR2 SYDVKM. The V gene lost 8 bases and the J gene lost 4 bases, with 14 bases spanning the gap.